The rows below give T cell receptor beta chains drawn from one sample of a study of blood T cell repertoires in COVID-19. The repertoire was sequenced with immunoSEQ multiplex PCR; TCRdb's copy has only in-frame clones and lacks some. The table lists around 260,000 clones, around 89% of them singletons. The sequencing input was peripheral blood. Receptor source: a man in his fifties or sixties who had recovered from COVID-19. The CDR3 runs from the conserved cysteine through the conserved F or W. Only some rows state a clone size, as once, few, many or a class for expanded clones.

clone_size	v_call	j_call	cdr3_aa
-	TRBV7-2	TRBJ1-3	CASSLDSVPGNTIYF
-	TRBV19	TRBJ2-3	CASSRDRVDTQYF
-	TRBV7-2	TRBJ1-5	CASSPGQGAGQPQHF
-	TRBV5-6	TRBJ1-1	CASSLVDRDTEAFF
-	TRBV6-2/TRBV6-3	TRBJ1-5	CASSYAGLGQPQHF
once	TRBV4-1	TRBJ1-2	CASSQASGPGYTF
few	TRBV7-9	TRBJ2-7	CASSLARVNSYEQYF
-	TRBV7-2	TRBJ1-2	CASSLDSLRNYGYTF
-	TRBV11-3	TRBJ1-1	CASSLGSPGNTEAFF
-	TRBV5-1	TRBJ2-1	CASSRTSGDLEQFF
-	TRBV2	TRBJ1-3	CASRGTGATGNTIYF
-	TRBV12-2	TRBJ1-1	CASRLAPGLGCTEAFF
-	TRBV7-8	TRBJ1-6	CASRSVSGQGYNSPLHF
-	TRBV15	TRBJ2-2	CATSREAGELFF
-	TRBV6-5	TRBJ1-6	CASRVQGINSPLHF
-	TRBV9	TRBJ1-1	CASSGGQGGEAFF
-	TRBV5-5	TRBJ2-5	CASSLASGGPQETQYF
-	TRBV7-9	TRBJ1-4	CASTRTGTGDEKLFF
-	TRBV7-9	TRBJ2-5	CASSLGAYQETQYF
-	TRBV19	TRBJ2-3	CASKNTGTDLTDTQYF
-	TRBV6-6	TRBJ2-7	CASSQFLNRGAPYEQYF
-	TRBV5-1	TRBJ1-6	CASSVASGHQKFGDSPLHF
-	TRBV6-5	TRBJ1-2	CASTLQRADGYTF
-	TRBV10-1	TRBJ1-6	CASSANTGDRSPLHF
few	TRBV4-2	TRBJ1-1	CASSQTDRGRGNTEAFF
once	TRBV19	TRBJ2-5	CATRAGGSETQYF
-	TRBV5-1	TRBJ2-3	CASSLAVRDTQYF
few	TRBV7-9	TRBJ1-1	CASSLAGGWNTEAFF
-	TRBV29-1	TRBJ1-2	CSVEDRGGASYGYTF
many	TRBV10-2	TRBJ1-1	CASSAGAGNTEAFF
-	TRBV12-5	TRBJ2-2	CASGLVLAGGNSGELFF
-	TRBV7-3	TRBJ2-2	CASSLYSGGPGELFF
-	TRBV12-3/TRBV12-4	TRBJ1-1	CASMPRPGGATFF
-	TRBV3-1/TRBV3-2	TRBJ2-1	CASSFRTGTYNEQFF
-	TRBV5-6	TRBJ2-7	CASSLRQGQVGKQYF
-	TRBV30	TRBJ1-4	CAWSPAGPGGEKLFF
-	TRBV19	TRBJ1-2	CASSIVVGTNYGYTF
-	TRBV11-2	TRBJ2-6	CASSLGEASGANVLTF
few	TRBV24-1	TRBJ2-7	CATSGWTGGGYEQYF
-	TRBV4-1	TRBJ2-7	CASSQTDSPRSSYEQYF
few	TRBV27	TRBJ1-2	CASSFDQGSYGYTF
-	TRBV4-1	TRBJ2-7	CASSQAVTTYEQYF
-	TRBV3-1/TRBV3-2	TRBJ2-7	CASSLAGDPYEQYF
-	TRBV6-2/TRBV6-3	TRBJ2-7	CASSYGYPGKSYEQYF
-	TRBV11-2	TRBJ1-2	CASSETGGEHGYTF
-	TRBV4-2	TRBJ1-2	CASSQDRNRRDGYTF
-	TRBV9	TRBJ2-3	CASSYRLAGGIGSTDTQYF
-	TRBV18	TRBJ1-1	CASSAKQGAAEAFF